This is a list of T cell receptor beta chains from one sample in a study of shared clonotypes between healthy human individuals. Produced via immunoSEQ multiplex PCR; TCRdb's table is partial and in-frame only. This sample has fewer than 3 million clones; about 90% occur once, and the top ten carry approximately 0.41%. What was sequenced was naive CD4+ T cells from PBMCs. These receptors all come from a young man in good health. Some clones in this sample may be carry-over from other donors' samples. CDR3s include the opening cysteine and the closing phenylalanine or tryptophan. D genes are given only for firm matches. Not every row has a clone size; where given, it reads once, few, many or a size class.

v_gene	abundance	d_gene	j_gene	CDR3aa	CDR3nt
TRBV5-1	-	-	TRBJ1-4	CASSLAGTNEKLFF	TGCGCCAGCAGCTTGGCAGGGACTAATGAAAAACTGTTTTTT
TRBV19	-	-	TRBJ1-5	CASSIQYQPQHF	TGTGCCAGTAGTATACAGTATCAGCCCCAGCATTTT
TRBV5-4	-	-	TRBJ2-3	CASSPQGHSTDTQYF	TGTGCCAGCAGTCCTCAGGGGCATTCCACAGATACGCAGTATTTT
TRBV10-3	-	-	TRBJ1-3	CAIRQGTGNTIYF	TGTGCCATCAGGCAGGGAACTGGAAACACCATATATTTT
TRBV9	few	TRBD2	TRBJ2-1	CASSASGNSYNEQFF	TGTGCCAGCAGCGCTAGCGGGAACTCCTACAATGAGCAGTTCTTC
TRBV4-2	once	-	TRBJ1-1	CASSQEIFREGGTEAFF	TGTGCCAGCAGCCAAGAAATCTTCCGCGAGGGGGGCACTGAAGCTTTCTTT
TRBV5-1	-	TRBD1	TRBJ1-1	CASSPGTANTEAFF	TGCGCCAGCAGCCCAGGGACAGCGAACACTGAAGCTTTCTTT
TRBV4-3	-	-	TRBJ1-5	CASSQQEDQPQHF	TGCGCCAGCAGCCAACAGGAGGATCAGCCCCAGCATTTT
TRBV30	-	-	TRBJ1-3	CAWSWIGSVPGNTIYF	TGTGCCTGGAGTTGGATAGGGTCGGTTCCTGGAAACACCATATATTTT
TRBV7-2	-	-	TRBJ1-3	CASSLQPFSGNTIYF	TGTGCCAGCAGCCTCCAGCCGTTCTCTGGAAACACCATATATTTT
TRBV7-8	-	TRBD1	TRBJ1-6	CASSSTPGQGVSPLHF	TGTGCCAGCAGCTCAACTCCGGGACAGGGGGTTTCACCCCTCCACTTT
TRBV30	-	-	TRBJ2-1	CAWGGRGENEQFF	TGTGCCTGGGGGGGGCGGGGTGAGAATGAGCAGTTCTTC
TRBV29-1	few	-	TRBJ1-1	CSVDKQGDEAFF	TGCAGCGTTGACAAACAGGGAGATGAAGCTTTCTTT
TRBV27	-	TRBD1	TRBJ2-7	CASSSLGTGVPYEQYF	TGTGCCAGCAGTTCCCTTGGGACAGGGGTCCCCTACGAGCAGTACTTC
TRBV5-4	once	-	TRBJ1-2	CASSDESHYGYTF	TGTGCCAGCAGCGACGAGTCACACTATGGCTACACCTTC